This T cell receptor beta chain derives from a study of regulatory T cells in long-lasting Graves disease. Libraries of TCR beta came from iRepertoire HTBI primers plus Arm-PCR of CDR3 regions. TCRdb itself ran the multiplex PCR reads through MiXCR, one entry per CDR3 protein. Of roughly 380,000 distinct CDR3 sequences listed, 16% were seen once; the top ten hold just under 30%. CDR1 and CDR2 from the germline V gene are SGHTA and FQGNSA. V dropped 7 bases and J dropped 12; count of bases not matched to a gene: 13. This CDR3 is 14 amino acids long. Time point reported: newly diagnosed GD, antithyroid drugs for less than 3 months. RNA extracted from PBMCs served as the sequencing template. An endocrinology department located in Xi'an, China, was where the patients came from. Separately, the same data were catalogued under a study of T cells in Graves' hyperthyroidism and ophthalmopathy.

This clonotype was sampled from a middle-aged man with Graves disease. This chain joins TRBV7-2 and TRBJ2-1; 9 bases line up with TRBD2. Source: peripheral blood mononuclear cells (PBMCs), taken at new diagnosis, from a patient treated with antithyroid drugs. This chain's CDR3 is CASTGGGGRIGQFF. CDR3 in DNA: TGTGCCAGCACGGGCGGGGGGGGTCGCATTGGGCAGTTCTTC.